The 10 T cell receptor beta chains presented below share a single source sample, sequenced in a study of T cell responses to AZD1222 COVID-19 vaccine. Measured with immunoSEQ multiplex PCR; TCRdb has only the in-frame clones, and not every one. Among about 110,000 clones, about 90% were seen once, and the ten largest hold less than 9.5%. The material sequenced was peripheral blood, taken 28 days after the second AZD1222 dose. The receptors come from an adult who received the AZD1222 COVID-19 vaccine.

The chain joins TRBV27 to TRBJ1-2; D is possibly TRBD1 (6 bases). CDR3 size: 15 residues. Trimming left V 5 bases short and J 2 bases short, with 15 bases between. Germline V gene data show CDR1 as MNHEY and CDR2 as SMNVEV (reference sequence). In DNA, the CDR3 is TGTGCCAGCAGTCCCTGGGACACGCAGAACTATGGCTACACCTTC. Residues: CASSPWDTQNYGYTF.

The chain recombines TRBV27 with TRBJ1-6; D not resolved. The CDR3 has 16 residues. V lost 3 bases and J 9 bases, leaving 18 bases between the germline ends. Germline CDR1 reads MNHEY; CDR2 reads SMNVEV (reference sequence). CDR3 amino acids: CASSFPPGEVGSPLHF. The CDR3 DNA follows: TGTGCCAGCAGTTTCCCCCCCGGGGAGGTTGGTTCACCCCTCCACTTT.

The rearrangement links TRBV5-3 to TRBJ2-7, with D perhaps matching TRBD2 (5 bases). TRBV5-3 is assigned to the ORF class and has an uncertain function. The CDR3 sequence is 16 residues long. Trimming removed 6 bases at V and 3 bases at J, with 22 bases between. The CDR3 loop reads CARNFWTPDDYYEQYF. The CDR3 nucleotides read TGTGCCAGAAACTTCTGGACTCCCGACGATTACTACGAGCAGTACTTC.

The chain joins TRBV3-1 (or the pseudogene TRBV3-2) to TRBJ2-7; D is uncertain. Trimming pared 4 bases from V and 4 bases from J, leaving 14 bases between. Per germline, CDR1 LGHDT and CDR2 YNNKEL (reference sequence). This CDR3 has 14 amino acids. The CDR3 sequence: CASSPSGTPYEQYF. As DNA, the CDR3 is TGTGCCAGCAGCCCGTCGGGCACTCCGTACGAGCAGTACTTC.

The chain couples TRBV12-5 to TRBJ2-5, with D perhaps matching TRBD2 (5 bases). This CDR3 comprises 14 residues. The germline gives CDR1 LGHNT, CDR2 FRNRAP. The ends were cut back, 2 bases at V and 4 bases at J, with 11 bases in the middle. The CDR3 sequence: CASGLPYSGETQYF. The CDR3 DNA reads TGTGCTAGTGGTTTGCCATACAGCGGAGAGACCCAGTACTTC.

V and J are TRBV18 and TRBJ2-7; 7 bases map to TRBD2. Losses at the gene ends were 4 bases for V and 7 bases for J; bases not matched to a gene: 10. This CDR3 has 14 amino acids. CDR1 is KGHSH and CDR2 is LQKENI in the germline V gene. CDR3: CASSQGAGVGEQYF. In DNA form, the CDR3 reads TGTGCCAGCTCACAAGGTGCGGGGGTGGGAGAGCAGTACTTC.

The chain combines TRBV3-1 (or the pseudogene TRBV3-2) with TRBJ2-5, with 8 bases aligning to TRBD2. Trimming cost V 1 base and J 2 bases; bases outside gene matches: 9. This CDR3 has 17 amino acids. The germline V gene has CDR1 LGHDT and CDR2 YNNKEL (reference sequence). CDR3 amino acids: CASSQGLTSGLQETQYF. CDR3 DNA sequence: TGTGCCAGCAGCCAAGGTCTAACTAGCGGCCTGCAAGAGACCCAGTACTTC.

V gene TRBV12-3 or TRBV12-4 combines with J gene TRBJ2-7; D gene ambiguous. Deletions cut 5 bases from V and 2 bases from J, with 10 bases between. The CDR3 has 13 amino acids. The CDR3 DNA reads TGTGCCAGCAGTCCCCCCGACGCCTACGAGCAGTACTTC. This gives the protein CASSPPDAYEQYF.

The V and J genes are TRBV30 and TRBJ1-5; tentative D call: TRBD1 (5 bases). CDR3 length: 15 residues. The V gene's germline CDR1 is GTSNPN and CDR2 SVGIG (reference sequence). Trimming left V 8 bases short and J 4 bases short, with 21 bases between. The DNA for the CDR3 is TGTGCCAGGCCCAGGGTCGGGCAGGCGAATCAGCCCCAGCATTTT. It translates to CARPRVGQANQPQHF.

The chain couples TRBV29-1 to TRBJ1-2, with 10 bases lining up with TRBD1. The germline gives CDR1 SQVTM, CDR2 ANQGSEA. With V trimmed by 3 bases and J by 5 bases, 6 bases remained unmatched. The CDR3 totals 14 residues. CDR3 in DNA: TGCAGCGTTGAGGCGGGACAGGGGAGGTATGGCTACACCTTC. Protein product: CSVEAGQGRYGYTF. The variable domain in full, completed from reference TRBV29-1 and TRBJ1-2, reads SAVISQKPSRDICQRGTSLTIQCQVDSQVTMMFWYRQQPGQSLTLIATANQGSEATYESGFVIDKFPISRPNLTFSTLTVSNMSPEDSSIYLCSVEAGQGRYGYTFGSGTRLTVV.